This T cell receptor delta chain came from a study of delta chain sequences of gamma delta T cells (dated by TCRdb to 2016 to 2017). The CDR3 measures 16 amino acids from cysteine to phenylalanine. The sequence is cut down to CDR3 DNA, 48 bases in frame from base 1. The germline V gene specifies GEAIGNYY as CDR1 and EKD as CDR2. Cut back by 7 bases and 3 bases, the V and J ends lie 23 bases apart. As regards this clone: Its specific antigen is unknown. Given a far larger clone just one base away, this is likely a sequencing read error. The same CDR3 arises from other DNA sequences in this sample as well.

Libraries were built with 5' RACE. Sequencing was performed on an Illumina MiSeq. TCRdb called clones afresh from the public reads with CATT; identical DNA rows were later merged. The sample data list about 510 delta-chain clones, and 20% to 25% of these were observed just once. Roughly 53% of the sample is taken by the ten largest. The sequenced sample consisted of either unsorted cells or a sorted T cell fraction (not recorded which). This TCR was sampled from a human donor in good health. The V and J segments used are TRDV2 and TRDJ1, with TRDD3 perhaps the D gene, on 6 matching bases. The nucleotides are TGTGCCTGCGACGGAGTTGCTGGGGAAGGTGCCGATAAACTCATCTTT. Its coded protein is CACDGVAGEGADKLIF.